Reported below is one TCR beta chain. This entry is derived from a study of shared T cell receptors in the human thymus. Produced via immunoSEQ multiplex PCR; TCRdb's table is partial and in-frame only. The repertoire holds 500,000 to 750,000 clones, with more than 75% as singletons. These data also formed part of another study, on human thymus T cells. That report notes: Donation was from healthy Finnish infants who were having corrective surgery that addressed congenital heart defects. Thymic resections from corrective heart surgery supplied the tissue. There appeared to be biased usage of V and J genes in thymic and blood repertoires. Related studies noted strongly shared thymic repertoires across unrelated people.

The sample was thymocytes. This TCR was recovered from a boy in the first two years of life with a congenital heart defect.

DNA of the CDR3: TGTGCCAGCAGCGTAAAAGGTTCAGGCTACAATGAGCAGTTCTTC. It specifies CASSVKGSGYNEQFF. The chain employs TRBV9 and TRBJ2-1, with D unclear. Germline CDR1 is SGDLS and CDR2 is YYNGEE. V was pared by 1 base and J by 3 bases, with 11 bases between. The length of the CDR3 is 15 residues.